This is a list of T cell receptor beta chains from one sample in a study of post-analysis software for immune sequencing data. TCRdb processed the PCR reads anew with MiXCR; each CDR3 protein has one entry. Of about 430,000 distinct CDR3 sequences in the sample, approximately 38% are singletons; the top ten hold 6.5% to 8%. The sample consisted of blood. The origin of the receptors is a girl aged 2 to 9 with multiple sclerosis. CDR3s include the opening cysteine and the closing phenylalanine or tryptophan. D genes are given only for firm matches. A clone size is listed for some rows: how often the clone was seen (once, few, many), or a class if it is expanded.

TRBJ2-7,-,TRBV7-2,-,TGTGCCAGCAGCCTTCCGGGCGGGTACGAGCAGTACTTC,CASSLPGGYEQYF
TRBJ1-2,TRBD1,TRBV27,few,TGTGCCAGCAGTTTATACCAGGGGGTTAACTATGGCTACACCTTC,CASSLYQGVNYGYTF
TRBJ2-2,TRBD2,TRBV9,-,TGTGCCAGCAGCGTCACGGCTAGCGGCACCGGGGAGCTGTTTTTT,CASSVTASGTGELFF
TRBJ2-7,-,TRBV20-1,few,TGCAGTGCTAGAAAGGGATCCACCTACGAGCAGTACTTC,CSARKGSTYEQYF
TRBJ2-1,TRBD2,TRBV14,-,TGTGCCAGCAGCCAAGAGGGACTAGCGGGGGGCCGCTTCCTCTACAATGAGCAGTTCTTC,CASSQEGLAGGRFLYNEQFF
TRBJ2-3,TRBD2,TRBV11-2,few,TGTGCCAGCAGCTCGGGACTAGCGGGGAGCCTAGTCACAGATACGCAGTATTTT,CASSSGLAGSLVTDTQYF
TRBJ1-1,-,TRBV29-1,-,TGCAGCGTTGACCTTGGCAGGGTTGAAGCTTTCTTT,CSVDLGRVEAFF
TRBJ2-1,TRBD2,TRBV24-1,few,TGTGCCACCAGTCCCCTAGCGGGGGGCTACAATGAGCAGTTCTTC,CATSPLAGGYNEQFF
TRBJ1-1,-,TRBV28,-,TGTGCCAGCACCTTGGGGGGCGCGAGGACTGAAGCTTTCTTT,CASTLGGARTEAFF
TRBJ1-2,TRBD1,TRBV5-5,-,TGTGCCAGCAGCTTGGTTATAGGACAGGGGGCTGATGGCTACACCTTC,CASSLVIGQGADGYTF
TRBJ2-5,-,TRBV28,once,TGTGCCAGCAGTTTTAGTCAGTGGGCGGAGCAGTACTTC,CASSFSQWAEQYF
TRBJ1-1,TRBD1,TRBV6-2/TRBV6-3,once,TGTGCCAGCAGCCCCGGGACAGGGGTTTTGGACACTGAAGCTTTCTTT,CASSPGTGVLDTEAFF
TRBJ2-5,-,TRBV7-2,-,TGTGCCAGCAGCTTAGGGGCTTACCAAGAGACCCAGTACTTC,CASSLGAYQETQYF
TRBJ2-7,-,TRBV2,-,TGTGCCAGCAGTGGAGACAGGCTGAACACCTACGAGCAGTACTTC,CASSGDRLNTYEQYF
TRBJ2-1,-,TRBV7-9,-,TGTGCCAGCAGCTTAGTGGCTGAACCGCAGTTCTTC,CASSLVAEPQFF
TRBJ2-7,TRBD2,TRBV14,-,TGTGCCAGCAGCCCCGGACTAGTGCTCTACGAGCAGTACTTC,CASSPGLVLYEQYF
TRBJ1-5,-,TRBV6-5,few,TGTGCCAGCAGTCCGCGGATGTCCTCCAATCAGCCCCAGCATTTT,CASSPRMSSNQPQHF
TRBJ2-4,TRBD2,TRBV28,few,TGTGCCAGCAGTAAGACTAGCGCCCGTCCCAAAAACATTCAGTACTTC,CASSKTSARPKNIQYF
TRBJ2-7,TRBD1,TRBV10-3,few,TGTGCCATCCGGACAGGGAGCTCCTACGAGCAGTACTTC,CAIRTGSSYEQYF
TRBJ2-5,TRBD1,TRBV7-2,few,TGTGCCAGCAGCTTTGAAGACAGGGGTCAGGAGACCCAGTACTTC,CASSFEDRGQETQYF
TRBJ2-3,-,TRBV28,few,TGTGCCAGCAGTTTATATCGGAGGGGGGGGGATACGCAGTATTTT,CASSLYRRGGDTQYF
TRBJ2-1,TRBD1,TRBV12-3/TRBV12-4,few,TGTGCCAGCAGTTTGCATGGTAGGGGCAGGGGGCGGGTTCGGCAGTTCTTC,CASSLHGRGRGRVRQFF